A selection of T cell receptor beta chains follows, all from one sample in a study of blood T cell repertoires in COVID-19. Sequencing used immunoSEQ multiplex PCR; TCRdb keeps in-frame clones, though not all of them. The profile shows about 150,000 clones, approximately 79% of them singletons. Sequencing was performed on PBMCs or T cells enriched from blood (not recorded which). The source of these receptors is a man aged 50-59 years who had recovered from COVID-19. The CDR3 runs from the conserved cysteine through the conserved F or W. A D gene is named only where the DNA matches it firmly. Not every row has a clone size; where given, it reads once, few, many or a size class.

clone_size	d_call	v_call	j_call	cdr3_aa	cdr3_nt
-	-	TRBV4-2	TRBJ2-1	CASSQDGYSYNEQFF	TGTGCCAGCAGCCAAGACGGGTACTCCTACAATGAGCAGTTCTTC
-	-	TRBV5-6	TRBJ2-7	CASSPVQGELYEQYF	TGTGCCAGCAGCCCTGTACAGGGTGAACTCTACGAGCAGTACTTC
-	-	TRBV18	TRBJ2-7	CASSPRNVRSSYEQYF	TGTGCCAGCTCACCAAGGAACGTCCGGAGCTCCTACGAGCAGTACTTC
-	-	TRBV9	TRBJ2-2	CASSEHPGELFF	TGTGCCAGCAGCGAACACCCCGGGGAGCTGTTTTTT
-	-	TRBV6-5	TRBJ1-4	CASSNDRSTNEKLFF	TGTGCCAGCAGTAACGACAGATCAACTAATGAAAAACTGTTTTTT
-	-	TRBV18	TRBJ1-3	CASSPGQGGSGNTIYF	TGTGCCAGCTCACCCGGACAAGGGGGCTCTGGAAACACCATATATTTT
-	-	TRBV4-1	TRBJ1-4	CASSQVWGGIIQEKLFF	TGCGCCAGCAGCCAAGTATGGGGGGGGATAATACAAGAAAAACTGTTTTTT
-	-	TRBV6-6	TRBJ1-2	CASSTRLGGSYGYTF	TGTGCCAGCAGTACCCGCCTTGGCGGGAGCTATGGCTACACCTTC
-	TRBD1	TRBV7-9	TRBJ1-2	CASSASDRGQLYGYTF	TGTGCCAGCAGCGCCTCGGACAGGGGCCAACTCTATGGCTACACCTTC
-	TRBD2	TRBV27	TRBJ2-1	CASSSRAGTRSYNEQFF	TGTGCCAGCAGCAGCAGAGCGGGGACCCGCTCCTACAATGAGCAGTTCTTC
-	TRBD2	TRBV15	TRBJ2-5	CATSDLAGGAETQYF	TGTGCCACCAGCGACCTAGCGGGGGGTGCAGAGACCCAGTACTTC
-	TRBD1	TRBV7-9	TRBJ1-3	CASSFGQGVNTIYF	TGTGCCAGCAGCTTTGGACAGGGAGTAAACACCATATATTTT
-	-	TRBV10-2	TRBJ2-5	CASSEVKQALETQYF	TGCGCCAGCAGTGAGGTCAAACAGGCCCTAGAGACCCAGTACTTC
-	TRBD1	TRBV18	TRBJ2-3	CASSPIGGQGGDTQYF	TGTGCCAGCTCACCCATAGGCGGACAGGGCGGGGATACGCAGTATTTT
-	TRBD1	TRBV30	TRBJ1-2	CAFTGGYGYTF	TGTGCCTTCACAGGGGGCTATGGCTACACCTTC
-	-	TRBV4-1	TRBJ2-7	CASSQEDSYYEQYF	TGCGCCAGCAGCCAAGAGGACAGCTACTACGAGCAGTACTTC
-	-	TRBV7-2	TRBJ2-3	CASSARDSSLYTQYF	TGTGCCAGCAGCGCCCGGGACTCCAGCCTTTATACGCAGTATTTT
-	TRBD2	TRBV7-2	TRBJ2-3	CASSLGGGRTDTQYF	TGTGCCAGCAGCTTAGGGGGGGGGAGGACAGATACGCAGTATTTT
-	TRBD1	TRBV7-9	TRBJ1-5	CASSLDVGAGGFAQPQHF	TGTGCCAGCAGCTTAGACGTAGGAGCAGGGGGCTTTGCTCAGCCCCAGCATTTT
-	-	TRBV7-2	TRBJ2-3	CASSLAVAASTDTQYF	TGTGCCAGCAGCTTAGCGGTGGCGGCCAGCACAGATACGCAGTATTTT
-	TRBD1	TRBV7-2	TRBJ1-6	CASSFSRQGYSPLHF	TGTGCCAGCAGCTTTTCACGACAGGGATATTCACCCCTCCACTTT
-	TRBD1	TRBV11-2	TRBJ2-7	CASSWTGTRMGYEQYF	TGTGCCAGCAGCTGGACAGGGACACGAATGGGGTACGAGCAGTACTTC
-	TRBD1	TRBV29-1	TRBJ1-1	CSVPGQGGTEAFF	TGCAGCGTTCCTGGACAGGGAGGGACTGAAGCTTTCTTT
-	TRBD1	TRBV19	TRBJ1-6	CASRGTGDRWLDSPLHF	TGTGCCAGTAGAGGGACAGGGGATCGATGGTTGGATTCACCCCTCCACTTT
-	-	TRBV15	TRBJ2-7	CATSREGGAREQYF	TGTGCCACCAGCAGAGAAGGGGGGGCGAGGGAGCAGTACTTC
-	-	TRBV7-6	TRBJ2-5	CASSLGTLGWEETQYF	TGTGCCAGCAGCTTAGGGACTCTAGGGTGGGAGGAGACCCAGTACTTC
-	-	TRBV3-1/TRBV3-2	TRBJ1-1	CASRNQGKNTEAFF	TGTGCCAGCAGAAATCAGGGGAAGAACACTGAAGCTTTCTTT
-	TRBD1	TRBV6-5	TRBJ2-7	CASTYRGKSYEQYF	TGTGCCAGCACCTACAGGGGGAAATCCTACGAGCAGTACTTC
-	TRBD1	TRBV2	TRBJ1-5	CASSEIDRARQPQHF	TGTGCCAGCAGTGAAATAGACAGGGCTCGTCAGCCCCAGCATTTT
many	TRBD1	TRBV6-5	TRBJ1-2	CASNGQGIGGYTF	TGTGCCAGCAACGGACAGGGGATCGGTGGCTACACCTTC
-	-	TRBV30	TRBJ2-1	CAWKRYNEQFF	TGTGCCTGGAAACGGTACAATGAGCAGTTCTTC
-	TRBD1	TRBV6-5	TRBJ1-1	CASIPRQGMTEAFF	TGTGCCAGCATCCCGAGACAGGGGATGACTGAAGCTTTCTTT
-	-	TRBV3-1/TRBV3-2	TRBJ1-2	CASSQVETSGYTF	TGTGCCAGCAGCCAAGTCGAGACTTCGGGCTACACCTTC
-	TRBD1	TRBV11-2	TRBJ1-2	CASTSTGLMWDYGYTF	TGTGCCAGCACCTCGACAGGGTTAATGTGGGACTATGGCTACACCTTC
once	TRBD1	TRBV7-2	TRBJ1-6	CASSPRQGLNSPLHF	TGTGCCAGCAGCCCCAGACAGGGGCTAAATTCACCCCTCCACTTT
-	TRBD2	TRBV4-1	TRBJ2-7	CASSQGSAGGYEQYF	TGCGCCAGCAGCCAAGGGTCGGCGGGGGGCTACGAGCAGTACTTC
-	-	TRBV29-1	TRBJ2-3	CSADDGQRTDTQYF	TGCAGCGCGGATGACGGACAGCGCACAGATACGCAGTATTTT
-	TRBD1	TRBV19	TRBJ1-5	CASSTDRAQPQHF	TGTGCCAGTAGTACGGACAGGGCTCAGCCCCAGCATTTT
few	TRBD1	TRBV5-1	TRBJ1-2	CASSWGTENYGYTF	TGCGCCAGCAGCTGGGGGACAGAAAACTATGGCTACACCTTC
-	-	TRBV5-4	TRBJ2-1	CASSLDSASIAIEQFF	TGTGCCAGCAGCTTGGATTCGGCTAGCATTGCTATTGAGCAGTTCTTC
-	TRBD1	TRBV11-1	TRBJ2-3	CASSLQGAAMDTQYF	TGTGCCAGCAGCTTACAGGGGGCGGCCATGGATACGCAGTATTTT
-	-	TRBV18	TRBJ1-5	CASSPRGRDYQPQHF	TGTGCCAGCTCACCACGGGGCCGAGATTACCAGCCCCAGCATTTT
-	-	TRBV9	TRBJ1-1	CASSVDAGMNTEAFF	TGTGCCAGCAGCGTAGATGCAGGTATGAACACTGAAGCTTTCTTT
few	-	TRBV9	TRBJ2-3	CASSAYGDTQYF	TGTGCCAGCAGCGCGTACGGGGATACGCAGTATTTT
-	-	TRBV7-9	TRBJ2-6	CASSLLSSSGANVLTF	TGTGCCAGCAGCTTACTATCGTCCTCTGGGGCCAACGTCCTGACTTTC
-	TRBD2	TRBV19	TRBJ2-5	CASSMGAGGPQETQYF	TGTGCCAGTAGTATGGGGGCGGGGGGGCCCCAAGAGACCCAGTACTTC
-	-	TRBV7-8	TRBJ1-5	CASSKNYRDFSQPQHF	TGTGCCAGCAGCAAAAACTACAGGGATTTTAGTCAGCCCCAGCATTTT
few	-	TRBV20-1	TRBJ1-2	CSASSAGSLGYTF	TGCAGTGCTAGTTCGGCAGGCTCCCTTGGCTACACCTTC
-	TRBD1	TRBV2	TRBJ1-6	CASSVRTGIYSPLHF	TGTGCCAGCAGTGTGCGGACAGGGATCTATTCACCCCTCCACTTT
-	TRBD1	TRBV2	TRBJ1-1	CASRTGPEAFF	TGTGCCAGCAGGACAGGGCCTGAAGCTTTCTTT
-	TRBD2	TRBV4-2	TRBJ2-5	CASSQTSGGGTQYF	TGTGCCAGCAGCCAAACTAGCGGGGGTGGGACCCAGTACTTC
-	TRBD1	TRBV4-1	TRBJ1-5	CASSSTGGTSNQPQHF	TGCGCCAGCAGCTCGACAGGGGGGACTAGCAATCAGCCCCAGCATTTT
many	-	TRBV12-1	TRBJ2-6	CASSLRLCSGANVLTF	TGTGCCAGCAGCTTGCGACTCTGCTCTGGGGCCAACGTCCTGACTTTC